The 11 T cell receptor beta chains given below trace back to one sample, sequenced in a study of blood T cells in healthy people across ages. Through a sample-barcoded 5' primer and a J-beta primer mix, a second PCR was run for roughly 6 to 12 cycles. TCRdb re-called the 5' RACE reads with MiXCR, one entry per CDR3 protein. Of 1.5 million to 1.9 million distinct CDR3 sequences in the sample, roughly 43% were seen once. Sample: blood. The receptors here all came from a woman aged 18-29 years in good health.

The chain employs TRBV7-2 and TRBJ2-4; possibly TRBD1 or TRBD2 for D (5 bases each). The CDR3 has 12 residues. V lost 3 bases and J 9 bases, leaving 9 bases between the germline ends. Germline assignment: CDR1 SGHTA and CDR2 FQGNSA. The CDR3 loop reads CASSLQGRIQYF. The DNA for the CDR3 is TGTGCCAGCAGCTTGCAGGGACGCATTCAGTACTTC.

Of note for this clonotype: One end of the junction fails to match germline, which may point to a read error. J is TRBJ1-6 and V is TRBV29-1; 9 nucleotides align to TRBD1. Germline loops: CDR1 SQVTM, CDR2 ANQGSEA. The CDR3 sequence is 13 residues long. The CDR3, as DNA: TGCAGCGTACAGGGGGCGCGTAATTCACCCCCCCACTTT. This translates into CSVQGARNSPPHF.

This clonotype was picked up a small number of times. The genes are TRBV6-5 and TRBJ2-7; D possibly corresponds to TRBD2 (5 bases). There are 15 residues in the CDR3. V was cut by 0 bases and J by 4 bases, with 13 bases left in between. CDR1 is MNHEY, CDR2 SVGAGI, per germline. CDR3: CASSYSNRRGYEQYF. In DNA, the CDR3 is TGTGCCAGCAGTTACTCGAACCGCCGGGGTTACGAGCAGTACTTC.

This clonotype was detected a few times. A much bigger clone sits one base away, suggesting this may be a read error. The J gene is TRBJ2-3, the V gene TRBV7-2; D gene unclear. Trimming shortened V by 5 bases and J by 2 bases, and 5 bases separated the two germline ends. Per germline, CDR1 SGHTA and CDR2 FQGNSA. The CDR3 contains 12 residues. The CDR3 coding sequence is TGTGCCAGCAGCATATTCACAGATACGCAGTATTTT. Residues: CASSIFTDTQYF.

The chain joins TRBV7-2 to TRBJ1-1, with 8 bases matching TRBD1. Per the germline V gene, CDR1 is SGHTA and CDR2 is FQGNSA. Trimming removed 0 bases from V and 4 bases from J; junction bases left unmatched: 4. This CDR3 has 15 amino acids. This CDR3 is CASSLATGTGTEAFF. CDR3 coding DNA: TGTGCCAGCAGCTTAGCCACCGGGACAGGCACTGAAGCTTTCTTT.

The rearrangement uses TRBV5-1 and TRBJ1-1; 8 bases map to TRBD1. V lost 0 bases, J lost 11 bases, and 6 bases stayed unmatched. Germline CDR1 reads SGHRS; CDR2 reads YFSETQ. This CDR3 is 13 amino acids long. The CDR3 DNA reads as TGCGCCAGCAGCTTGGATTTGGGACAGGACGCTTTCTTT. Translated, it gives CASSLDLGQDAFF.

This chain uses TRBV2 with TRBJ1-5, with 9 bases aligning to TRBD1. Losses at the gene ends were 3 bases for V and 2 bases for J; bases not matched to a gene: 2. This CDR3 contains 15 residues. CDR1 is SNHLY, CDR2 FYNNEI, per germline. CDR3 coding DNA: TGTGCCAGCAGTGACAGGGACAGGGGCAATCAGCCCCAGCATTTT. Protein: CASSDRDRGNQPQHF.

The sample holds a few counts of this clonotype. The chain couples TRBV27 to TRBJ2-3, with D tentatively TRBD1 (6 bases). Trimming stripped 1 base from V and 2 bases from J, with 13 bases between. The germline CDR1 and CDR2 sequences are MNHEY and SMNVEV (reference sequence). The CDR3 totals 16 residues. The CDR3 bases are TGTGCCAGCAGTTTATTTCCGGGACACATCACAGATACGCAGTATTTT. Protein: CASSLFPGHITDTQYF.

The table lists this clonotype with a few counts. This rearrangement joins TRBV25-1 to TRBJ1-2; D not resolved. CDR1 is MGHDK, CDR2 SYGVNS, per germline. Trimming left V 3 bases short and J 3 bases short, with 11 bases between. CDR3 length: 14 residues. In DNA, the CDR3 is TGTGCCAGCAGTGAGGGTCCTCTATACTATGGCTACACCTTC. As protein: CASSEGPLYYGYTF.

The gene calls are TRBV7-9 and TRBJ2-5; D unresolved. The CDR3 extends over 13 amino acids. Germline V CDR1 and CDR2: SEHNR, FQNEAQ (reference sequence). V was cut by 5 bases and J by 2 bases, with 9 bases left in between. In DNA form, the CDR3 reads TGTGCCAGCAGCCGCAACTGGCAAGAGACCCAGTACTTC. Its protein is CASSRNWQETQYF. The full variable domain, completed using reference TRBV7-9 and TRBJ2-5, is DTGVSQNPRHKITKRGQNVTFRCDPISEHNRLYWYRQTLGQGPEFLTYFQNEAQLEKSRLLSDRFSAERPKGSFSTLEIQRTEQGDSAMYLCASSRNWQETQYFGPGTRLLVL.

The V gene is TRBV27, the J gene TRBJ2-1, with 7 bases lining up with TRBD2. The CDR3 has 15 residues. Germline V lookup: CDR1 MNHEY, CDR2 SMNVEV (reference sequence). The V segment lost 6 bases and the J segment 0 bases; nucleotides outside the gene matches: 5. Here the CDR3 reads CASRSGLVSYNEQFF. CDR3 nucleotide sequence: TGTGCCAGCAGGTCCGGACTAGTCTCCTACAATGAGCAGTTCTTC.